Below, 32 T cell receptor beta chains from the same sample are listed, as sequenced in a study of CD8+ T cells in alopecia areata. cDNA reverse transcribed from extracted RNA served as the sequencing template. Profiled with immunoSEQ multiplex PCR; TCRdb holds only in-frame clones, not every one. The sample holds about 91,000 clones, 40% to 55% seen once. Sequenced: CD4+ T cells sorted from blood. The receptors come from a human donor with alopecia areata.

This clone was found once. The V call is TRBV5-1, the J call TRBJ1-5, with 7 bases identical to TRBD1. Trimming cost V 4 bases and J 4 bases; bases outside gene matches: 8. CDR1 is SGHRS, CDR2 YFSETQ, per germline. CDR3 size: 15 residues. The CDR3 region has the DNA TGCGCCAGCAGCCCTTTAGGACAGGCAAATCAGCCCCAGCATTTT. Encoded protein: CASSPLGQANQPQHF.

The rearrangement uses TRBV30 and TRBJ2-5, with 8 bases aligning to TRBD2. Germline trimming cut 2 bases from V and 5 bases from J; bases unmatched to any gene: 16. This CDR3 contains 17 residues. CDR1 is GTSNPN, CDR2 SVGIG, per germline (reference sequence). DNA for the CDR3: TGTGCCTGGAGTAGCGCAATCGCGGGAGGCCGAGGGGAGACCCAGTACTTC. Translation gives CAWSSAIAGGRGETQYF.

This clone was recorded many times. The CDR3: CSVVESGANVLTF. Here the CDR3 DNA reads TGCAGCGTTGTTGAGTCCGGGGCCAACGTCCTGACTTTC. This rearrangement joins TRBV29-1 to TRBJ2-6; D uncertain. Germline CDR1 is SQVTM and CDR2 is ANQGSEA. The CDR3 spans 13 residues. Trimming stripped 4 bases from V and 4 bases from J, with 8 bases between. The complete variable domain, with remaining parts taken from reference TRBV29-1 and TRBJ2-6, reads SAVISQKPSRDICQRGTSLTIQCQVDSQVTMMFWYRQQPGQSLTLIATANQGSEATYESGFVIDKFPISRPNLTFSTLTVSNMSPEDSSIYLCSVVESGANVLTFGAGSRLTVL.

CDR3: CSVTGTGANVLTF. The CDR3 region has the DNA TGCAGCGTAACAGGAACTGGGGCCAACGTCCTGACTTTC. The chain links TRBV29-1 to TRBJ2-6; D might be TRBD1 (5 bases). Germline V gene data show CDR1 as SQVTM and CDR2 as ANQGSEA. The V gene lost 6 bases and the J gene lost 2 bases, with 8 bases spanning the gap. This CDR3 spans 13 amino acids.

V gene TRBV30 combines with J gene TRBJ1-1; tentatively, D is TRBD1 (5 bases). Trimming cost V 4 bases and J 1 base, with 16 bases left between them. The CDR3 spans 15 residues. The germline CDR1 and CDR2 sequences are GTSNPN and SVGIG (reference sequence). CDR3 bases: TGTGCCTGGATACCGGTTGGGGGGTCGAACACTGAAGCTTTCTTT. This sequence encodes CAWIPVGGSNTEAFF.

This clone has a count of ten or more. The V and J genes are TRBV5-1 and TRBJ2-3, with TRBD2 identical over 9 bases. The CDR3 is 18 residues long. V was clipped by 0 bases and J by 0 bases; unmatched bases: 8. Germline loops: CDR1 SGHRS, CDR2 YFSETQ. CDR3 coding DNA: TGCGCCAGCAGCTTGGGACTAGCGGATCTGCTAAGCACAGATACGCAGTATTTT. Protein product: CASSLGLADLLSTDTQYF.

The rearrangement joins TRBV5-6 to TRBJ2-7, with unresolved D. Trimming removed 2 bases at V and 6 bases at J, with 6 bases between. Looked up from germline, CDR1 is SGHDT and CDR2 is YYEEEE. CDR3 length equals 11 residues. The CDR3 here is CASSLNLEQYF. DNA for the CDR3: TGTGCCAGCAGCTTAAATCTCGAGCAGTACTTC.

The chain employs TRBV29-1 and TRBJ2-3; D not resolved. This CDR3 has 12 residues. Germline V gene lookup returns CDR1 SQVTM and CDR2 ANQGSEA. Between the trimmed V and J ends, which lost 7 bases and 2 bases, there was a span of 10 bases. This CDR3 is CSETAFTDTQYF. CDR3 DNA: TGCAGCGAAACAGCTTTCACAGATACGCAGTATTTT.

V gene TRBV14 combines with J gene TRBJ1-2; D call uncertain. This CDR3 is 18 amino acids long. Trimming left V 4 bases short and J 1 base short, with 22 bases between. Looked up from germline, CDR1 is SGHDN and CDR2 is FVKESK. The CDR3 DNA reads TGTGCCAGCAGCCCCAACAGTGTCTACCGGTTCCTTAACTATGGCTACACCTTC. It is translated as CASSPNSVYRFLNYGYTF.

CDR3 region: CSVDARGGETQYF. The DNA of the CDR3 is TGCAGCGTTGACGCCAGGGGAGGTGAGACCCAGTACTTC. V usage is TRBV29-1 and J usage is TRBJ2-5; either TRBD1 or TRBD2 may supply D (6 bases each). V lost 3 bases, J lost 5 bases, and 13 bases lay in between. Germline lookup yields CDR1 SQVTM and CDR2 ANQGSEA. CDR3 size: 13 residues.

This clone turned up a few times. The chain is built from TRBV29-1 and TRBJ1-1; D ambiguous. Trimming removed 5 bases at V and 4 bases at J, with 14 bases between. The CDR3 spans 13 residues. Germline-derived CDR1 and CDR2 are SQVTM and ANQGSEA. CDR3 sequence: CSVTPIQGTEAFF. CDR3 coding DNA: TGCAGCGTTACCCCCATCCAAGGCACTGAAGCTTTCTTT.

V and J are TRBV30 and TRBJ1-2; D is possibly TRBD1 (5 bases). With 0 bases removed from V and 6 bases from J, the gap between germline ends came to 11 bases. This CDR3 spans 13 amino acids. Germline V gene lookup returns CDR1 GTSNPN and CDR2 SVGIG (reference sequence). CDR3: CAWSVRQGHGYTF. CDR3 nucleotide sequence: TGTGCCTGGAGTGTACGGCAGGGCCATGGCTACACCTTC.

This clone was found a few times. The chain recombines TRBV11-2 with TRBJ1-2, with 7 bases that match TRBD1. V was pared by 5 bases and J by 2 bases, with 8 bases of the junction left unmatched. Germline loops: CDR1 SGHAT, CDR2 FQNNGV. CDR3 length equals 15 residues. CDR3 in DNA: TGTGCCAGCAGCCCGCGACAGGGATGGAACTATGGCTACACCTTC. Its translation: CASSPRQGWNYGYTF.

In this sample, this clone turned up a few times. This chain connects TRBV15 to TRBJ2-1; TRBD2 agrees at 8 bases. V lost 1 base to trimming and J lost 6 bases; unmatched junction nucleotides: 5. Germline values: CDR1 LNHNV, CDR2 YYDKDF (reference sequence). The CDR3 is 15 amino acids. The CDR3 loop reads CATSRVGRGGNEQFF. The DNA for the CDR3 is TGTGCCACCAGCAGAGTCGGGAGGGGGGGCAATGAGCAGTTCTTC.

This clone came up a few times. V gene TRBV10-3 combines with J gene TRBJ2-2, with unresolved D. Germline assignment: CDR1 ENHRY and CDR2 SYGVKD. CDR3 length equals 12 residues. Trimming took 6 bases from V and 12 from J, leaving 14 bases between them. CDR3 sequence: CAISTEAVQLFF. The CDR3 DNA reads as TGTGCCATCAGCACAGAGGCTGTGCAGCTGTTTTTT.

This clone was observed a handful of times. The chain combines TRBV29-1 with TRBJ2-7, with unresolved D. V was cut by 2 bases and J by 5 bases, with 10 bases left in between. The germline V gene encodes CDR1 SQVTM and CDR2 ANQGSEA. This CDR3 region has 12 residues. The CDR3 is CSVEKESNEQYF. CDR3 DNA sequence: TGCAGCGTTGAAAAAGAGTCAAACGAGCAGTACTTC.

Only one count was recorded for this clone. The chain uses TRBV2 and TRBJ2-1, with a tentative D call TRBD1 (6 bases). The V gene lost 8 bases and the J gene lost 7 bases, with 21 bases spanning the gap. Germline CDR1 and CDR2: SNHLY and FYNNEI. The CDR3 covers 15 residues. Here the CDR3 reads CASVPTGSGANEQFF. CDR3 DNA: TGTGCCAGCGTCCCGACAGGATCGGGTGCTAATGAGCAGTTCTTC.

The V and J genes are TRBV29-1 and TRBJ2-1; the D is unclear. The CDR3 is made up of 14 amino acids. V was pared by 1 base and J by 9 bases, with 16 bases between. Germline V gives CDR1 SQVTM, CDR2 ANQGSEA. This chain's CDR3 is CSVEASAGRGEQFF. The CDR3 DNA reads TGCAGCGTTGAAGCATCCGCCGGTCGAGGTGAGCAGTTCTTC.

This clone was counted a few times. This chain connects TRBV29-1 to TRBJ2-7, with D uncertain. Trimming removed 2 bases at V and 1 base at J, with 3 bases between. Germline CDR1 reads SQVTM; CDR2 reads ANQGSEA. The CDR3 has 11 amino acids. The chain's CDR3 is CSVETSYEQYF. Here the CDR3 DNA reads TGCAGCGTTGAAACATCCTACGAGCAGTACTTC.

This chain uses TRBV4-1 with TRBJ2-5; TRBD1 matches at 8 bases. CDR1 and CDR2 (germline): MGHRA, YSYEKL. This CDR3 contains 13 residues. V lost 2 bases and J lost 4; bases outside the gene matches: 0. The CDR3 nucleotides read TGCGCCAGCAGCCAAACAGGGGGAGAGACCCAGTACTTC. Translating it yields CASSQTGGETQYF.

The genes are TRBV29-1 and TRBJ1-1; D is undetermined. V dropped 7 bases and J dropped 1 base, with 7 bases sitting between them. This CDR3 is built from 11 residues. CDR1 and CDR2 (germline): SQVTM, ANQGSEA. CDR3 bases: TGCAGCGCCAGCAAGAACACTGAAGCTTTCTTT. The encoded protein is CSASKNTEAFF.

The V and J genes are TRBV7-2 and TRBJ2-3; TRBD2 agrees at 9 bases. With V trimmed by 6 bases and J by 0 bases, 4 bases remained unmatched. This CDR3 comprises 15 residues. Germline lookup yields CDR1 SGHTA and CDR2 FQGNSA. In DNA, the CDR3 is TGTGCCAGCAGAGTAGCGGGAGAGAGCACAGATACGCAGTATTTT. Translated: CASRVAGESTDTQYF.

This clone showed up just a few times. V and J are TRBV30 and TRBJ2-7; D gene uncertain. The CDR3 is made up of 12 amino acids. With 4 bases removed from V and 1 base from J, the gap between germline ends came to 8 bases. Per germline, CDR1 GTSNPN and CDR2 SVGIG (reference sequence). The CDR3 DNA reads TGTGCCTGGACTGCCTCTTCCTACGAGCAGTACTTC. This codes for CAWTASSYEQYF.

The chain uses TRBV30 and TRBJ1-6; 7 nucleotides align to TRBD1. The germline V gene encodes CDR1 GTSNPN and CDR2 SVGIG (reference sequence). After removal of 1 base from V and 7 bases from J, the junction contained 4 bases not matched to a gene. The CDR3 sequence is 14 residues long. The CDR3 loop reads CAWSGGQLNSPLHF. The CDR3 DNA sequence: TGTGCCTGGAGTGGGGGACAGCTGAATTCACCCCTCCACTTT.

This clone counts as medium-sized (0.01 to 0.1%). The chain has TRBV7-9 and TRBJ2-5; 12 positions agree with TRBD2. V shed 9 bases and J 5 bases; nucleotides not matched to a gene: 7. The germline V gene has CDR1 SEHNR and CDR2 FQNEAQ (reference sequence). CDR3 length: 14 residues. The CDR3 region is CASGLAGTMETQYF. The CDR3 DNA reads TGTGCCAGTGGACTAGCGGGAACAATGGAGACCCAGTACTTC.

The V call is TRBV6-6, the J call TRBJ1-1, with D possibly matching TRBD1 (5 bases). Germline V lookup: CDR1 MNHNY, CDR2 SVGAGI (reference sequence). CDR3 length: 13 residues. With 4 bases removed from V and 6 bases from J, the gap between germline ends came to 12 bases. CDR3 in DNA: TGTGCCAGCAGTTTCAGGGCCGAAGCTGAAGCTTTCTTT. Amino acid sequence: CASSFRAEAEAFF.

The rearrangement joins TRBV30 to TRBJ1-2; no clear D. V lost 3 bases, J lost 4 bases, and 9 bases lay in between. Germline CDR1 is GTSNPN and CDR2 is SVGIG (reference sequence). The CDR3 loop spans 12 amino acids. In DNA, the CDR3 is TGTGCCTGGAGCTCAGCGTTCTATGGCTACACCTTC. This codes for CAWSSAFYGYTF.

This clone was seen more than once but under ten times. This chain links TRBV7-2 with TRBJ2-7; 12 bases fit TRBD2. V was clipped by 5 bases and J by 4 bases; unmatched bases: 3. The CDR3 length is 14 residues. Germline V gives CDR1 SGHTA, CDR2 FQGNSA. For the CDR3, the DNA is TGTGCCAGCAGCGATCTAGCGGGAGGGTACGAGCAGTACTTC. Translated: CASSDLAGGYEQYF.

The chain is built from TRBV5-1 and TRBJ2-5; the D gene is possibly TRBD1 (7 bases). This CDR3 region has 15 residues. In germline, CDR1 is SGHRS, CDR2 YFSETQ. Trimming pared 4 bases from V and 5 bases from J, leaving 18 bases between. CDR3 protein: CASSRQGGVSETQYF. The CDR3 DNA is TGCGCCAGCAGCAGGCAGGGGGGAGTCTCCGAGACCCAGTACTTC.

The chain recombines TRBV4-1 with TRBJ2-5; D is perhaps TRBD2 (7 bases). The CDR3 has 16 amino acids. CDR1 is MGHRA and CDR2 is YSYEKL in the germline V gene. The ends were cut back, 3 bases at V and 0 bases at J, with 14 bases in the middle. The CDR3 is CASSQGGQRYQETQYF. CDR3 DNA: TGCGCCAGCAGCCAGGGGGGGCAGCGGTACCAAGAGACCCAGTACTTC.

This clone occurred a few times. V usage is TRBV28 and J usage is TRBJ1-4; the D is unclear. The V gene's germline CDR1 is MDHEN and CDR2 SYDVKM. Trimming shortened V by 5 bases and J by 5 bases, and 15 bases separated the two germline ends. This CDR3 has 15 amino acids. CDR3 nucleotide sequence: TGTGCCAGCAGTAGTATTGAGCGGCGGAATGAAAAACTGTTTTTT. Protein sequence: CASSSIERRNEKLFF.

This clone was counted once. The chain joins TRBV7-2 to TRBJ2-3; D unresolved. Germline values: CDR1 SGHTA, CDR2 FQGNSA. V was shortened by 5 bases and J by 1 base, with 4 bases between the two germline ends. The CDR3 contains 12 residues. The CDR3 region is CASSQGTDTQYF. CDR3 sequence (DNA): TGTGCCAGCAGCCAGGGCACAGATACGCAGTATTTT.